This TCR beta chain was profiled in a study of blood T cell repertoires in COVID-19. V was pared by 5 bases and J by 0 bases, with 12 bases of the junction left unmatched. The CDR3 contains 18 residues. Germline V gene data show CDR1 as SGHAT and CDR2 as FQNNGV. Enrollees, about 18 to 89 years old, lived in about two dozen US areas. Participants had their cohort set by participant-reported clinical history. In the authors' methods: Amplification of reference gene primers was used by the study to estimate nucleated cell counts. Profiled with immunoSEQ multiplex PCR; TCRdb holds only in-frame clones, not every one. V, J and clone size derive from that table, while D and trimming were established from the DNA sequence. The sample lists fewer than 500,000 clones, roughly 87% seen once, with under 0.75% in the top ten.

This clonotype was sampled from a woman under 30 who had recovered from COVID-19. The rearrangement uses TRBV11-2 and TRBJ1-3; TRBD1 matches at 8 bases. Sequencing was carried out using PBMCs or T cells enriched from blood (not recorded which). CDR3 residues: CASSIRGTGDFSGNTIYF. CDR3 DNA: TGTGCCAGCAGCATTCGTGGGACAGGCGATTTCTCTGGAAACACCATATATTTT.